These T cell receptor beta chains were read from a single sample in a study of spatial heterogeneity in lung cancer. From the 5' RACE reads, TCRdb called clonotypes with MiXCR, one entry per CDR3 protein. The sample lists approximately 110,000 distinct CDR3 sequences; about a tenth were seen once. The sample in question was PBMCs, obtained at follow-up. The receptors here all came from a female donor with early-stage non-small cell lung cancer. The CDR3 runs from the conserved cysteine through the conserved F or W. Fields, in order: clone size, J gene, V gene, D gene, CDR3 protein, CDR3 DNA. The D gene is left open where the match is weak. Clone size is stated in some rows and not others, as once, few, many or a class when expanded.

NA,TRBJ2-2,TRBV30,NA,CAWTPLLPQELFF,TGTGCCTGGACCCCCCTCCTCCCGCAAGAGCTGTTTTTT
few,TRBJ2-7,TRBV5-4,NA,CASSPGWGGGNEQYF,TGTGCCAGCAGTCCTGGCTGGGGGGGCGGCAACGAGCAGTACTTC
many,TRBJ2-1,TRBV20-1,TRBD1,CSAGPPGQLTREQFF,TGCAGTGCTGGTCCTCCGGGACAGCTCACCCGTGAGCAGTTCTTC
few,TRBJ1-4,TRBV2,NA,CASSVLEKLFF,TGTGCCAGCAGCGTTCTTGAAAAACTGTTTTTT
many,TRBJ1-2,TRBV12-3/TRBV12-4,TRBD1,CASSPLGQGGLGYTF,TGTGCCAGCAGTCCATTGGGACAGGGTGGTTTGGGCTACACCTTC
many,TRBJ2-7,TRBV11-2,TRBD2,CASSLDSAGGDYEQYF,TGTGCCAGCAGCTTAGATTCAGCGGGAGGGGACTACGAGCAGTACTTC
NA,TRBJ2-5,TRBV7-2,NA,CASSKEQGSGGRETQYF,TGTGCCAGCAGCAAGGAGCAGGGAAGTGGAGGTCGAGAGACCCAGTACTTC
few,TRBJ1-5,TRBV7-9,NA,CASSPDHQPQHF,TGTGCCAGCAGCCCCGACCATCAGCCCCAGCATTTT
many,TRBJ1-1,TRBV15,NA,CATSRDFAGEAFF,TGTGCCACCAGCAGAGATTTTGCGGGAGAAGCTTTCTTT
NA,TRBJ2-1,TRBV5-1,NA,CASSFGSGFDEQFF,TGCGCCAGCAGCTTCGGGTCAGGGTTCGATGAGCAGTTCTTC
many,TRBJ2-7,TRBV29-1,NA,CSVRGVTTYEQYF,TGCAGCGTTAGAGGTGTCACTACCTACGAGCAGTACTTC
NA,TRBJ1-4,TRBV7-8,NA,CASSLVGGEGRKLFF,TGTGCCAGCAGCTTAGTCGGAGGGGAGGGCAGAAAACTGTTTTTT
NA,TRBJ2-1,TRBV5-6,TRBD1,CASSLTQGAHNEQFF,TGTGCCAGCAGCTTGACACAGGGGGCCCACAATGAGCAGTTCTTC
NA,TRBJ2-7,TRBV6-5,NA,CASSYSTSSGIYEQYF,TGTGCCAGCAGTTACTCGACCTCCTCCGGAATATACGAGCAGTACTTC
few,TRBJ2-3,TRBV7-9,TRBD1,CASSSDRRADTQYF,TGTGCCAGCAGCTCGGACAGGCGCGCAGATACGCAGTATTTT
NA,TRBJ2-2,TRBV25-1,NA,CASSEYSNTGELFF,TGTGCCAGCAGTGAATATTCGAACACCGGGGAGCTGTTTTTT
NA,TRBJ2-1,TRBV12-3/TRBV12-4,TRBD1,CASSVGQGGQFF,TGTGCCAGCAGTGTGGGACAGGGTGGGCAGTTCTTC
many,TRBJ1-5,TRBV9,NA,CASSVGDGLGPQHF,TGTGCCAGCAGCGTAGGGGACGGTCTAGGGCCCCAGCATTTT
many,TRBJ1-4,TRBV7-9,NA,CASSSRDLPTNEKLFF,TGTGCCAGCAGCTCCCGGGACCTACCCACGAATGAAAAACTGTTTTTT
many,TRBJ1-5,TRBV27,NA,CASSFGGFSNQPQHF,TGTGCCAGCAGTTTTGGGGGCTTCAGCAATCAGCCCCAGCATTTT
few,TRBJ1-1,TRBV7-8,TRBD1,CASSLDGQGYTEAFF,TGTGCCAGCAGCTTAGACGGACAGGGCTACACTGAAGCTTTCTTT
many,TRBJ2-1,TRBV18,TRBD2,CASSPRTSVDLEQFF,TGTGCCAGCTCACCACGGACTAGCGTGGACTTGGAGCAGTTCTTC
many,TRBJ2-5,TRBV3-1,TRBD1,CASSQGPGQQQETQYF,TGTGCCAGCAGCCAAGGGCCGGGACAGCAGCAAGAGACCCAGTACTTC
many,TRBJ2-4,TRBV7-9,NA,CASSYGSLTTKNIQYF,TGTGCCAGCAGCTACGGCTCCCTCACGACCAAAAACATTCAGTACTTC
few,TRBJ2-3,TRBV3-1,NA,CASSQTRDTQYF,TGTGCCAGCAGCCAAACGAGGGATACGCAGTATTTT
NA,TRBJ2-1,TRBV20-1,NA,CSASQRLTTKQFF,TGCAGTGCTAGTCAAAGACTTACCACGAAGCAGTTCTTC
few,TRBJ1-3,TRBV2,TRBD1,CASLTGLRNTIYF,TGTGCCAGCCTGACAGGGTTAAGAAACACCATATATTTT
many,TRBJ2-3,TRBV28,TRBD2,CASSLQREQYF,TGTGCCAGCAGTTTGCAGCGGGAGCAGTATTTT
few,TRBJ2-3,TRBV5-4,TRBD2,CASSRGNSGSTDTQYF,TGTGCCAGCAGCCGAGGGAATAGCGGGAGCACAGATACGCAGTATTTT
NA,TRBJ1-2,TRBV5-1,NA,CASSLDLAGVAGYTF,TGCGCCAGCAGCTTGGATCTGGCCGGCGTGGCTGGCTACACCTTC
many,TRBJ1-2,TRBV7-2,NA,CASSQRYGYTF,TGTGCCAGCAGCCAGCGATATGGCTACACCTTC
few,TRBJ2-4,TRBV20-1,TRBD1,CSARGQGNIQYF,TGCAGTGCCCGGGGACAGGGGAACATTCAGTACTTC
few,TRBJ1-2,TRBV18,NA,CASSDVSTGGRKGYTF,TGTGCCAGCTCGGACGTCTCTACCGGGGGACGGAAGGGCTACACCTTC
many,TRBJ2-2,TRBV24-1,TRBD1,CATSDSAGQGFAGELFF,TGTGCCACCAGTGATTCGGCGGGACAGGGTTTTGCCGGGGAGCTGTTTTTT
few,TRBJ2-5,TRBV5-4,TRBD2,CASSRRLAGKETQYF,TGTGCCAGCAGCCGGAGACTAGCGGGAAAGGAGACCCAGTACTTC
many,TRBJ1-5,TRBV6-2/TRBV6-3,NA,CASSPNREPQPQHF,TGTGCCAGCAGCCCAAACAGGGAACCTCAGCCCCAGCATTTT
many,TRBJ2-4,TRBV18,TRBD2,CASSQQAGRAKNIQYF,TGTGCCAGCTCACAGCAAGCGGGAAGAGCCAAAAACATTCAGTACTTC
NA,TRBJ2-6,TRBV12-3/TRBV12-4,NA,CASSLRGPGANVLTF,TGTGCCAGCAGCCTCAGGGGCCCTGGGGCCAACGTCCTGACTTTC
many,TRBJ1-5,TRBV20-1,NA,CSARDRGSNQPQHF,TGCAGTGCTAGAGACAGGGGCAGCAATCAGCCCCAGCATTTT
NA,TRBJ2-1,TRBV12-3/TRBV12-4,NA,CASSFENNEQFF,TGTGCCAGCAGTTTCGAAAACAATGAGCAGTTCTTC
few,TRBJ2-7,TRBV18,TRBD2,CASSGTSGYEQYF,TGTGCCAGCTCCGGGACTAGCGGGTACGAGCAGTACTTC
many,TRBJ2-7,TRBV5-6,NA,CASSFRDEQYF,TGTGCCAGCAGCTTTAGGGACGAGCAGTACTTC
many,TRBJ1-1,TRBV28,TRBD1,CASSPGQGNTEAFF,TGTGCCAGCAGTCCCGGACAGGGGAATACTGAAGCTTTCTTT
few,TRBJ1-1,TRBV18,NA,CASSPPSFRTSRLMTEAFF,TGTGCCAGCTCACCACCGTCTTTCCGGACGAGCCGGTTGATGACTGAAGCTTTCTTT
NA,TRBJ1-2,TRBV29-1,TRBD1,CSVETGLYGYTF,TGCAGCGTTGAGACAGGGTTATATGGCTACACCTTC
NA,TRBJ1-1,TRBV5-1,TRBD1,CASSNRGNTEAFF,TGCGCCAGCAGCAACAGGGGTAACACTGAAGCTTTCTTT
NA,TRBJ1-2,TRBV7-2,NA,CASLAQGRNYGYTF,TGTGCCAGTCTGGCCCAGGGACGGAACTATGGCTACACCTTC
few,TRBJ2-1,TRBV7-8,TRBD2,CASSLATSGPDEQFF,TGTGCCAGCAGCTTAGCGACTAGCGGACCGGATGAGCAGTTCTTC
NA,TRBJ2-5,TRBV20-1,NA,CSARDPMFGTPETQYF,TGCAGTGCTAGAGATCCCATGTTTGGGACACCAGAGACCCAGTACTTC
NA,TRBJ2-1,TRBV7-9,TRBD2,CASSTRLAGGPLEQFF,TGTGCCAGCAGCACGCGACTAGCGGGAGGGCCATTGGAGCAGTTCTTC
many,TRBJ1-3,TRBV4-3,TRBD1,CASSQGQGSGNTIYF,TGCGCCAGCAGCCAAGGACAGGGCTCTGGAAACACCATATATTTT
NA,TRBJ2-1,TRBV28,TRBD2,CASSSRLAGNYNEQFF,TGTGCCAGCAGTTCGAGACTAGCGGGAAACTACAATGAGCAGTTCTTC
many,TRBJ1-6,TRBV12-3/TRBV12-4,NA,CASSRAGLNSPLHF,TGTGCCAGCAGCAGAGCCGGGTTGAATTCACCCCTCCACTTT
NA,TRBJ1-1,TRBV30,TRBD1,CAWSRDRGVHEAFF,TGTGCCTGGAGTAGGGACAGGGGGGTGCATGAAGCTTTCTTT
NA,TRBJ1-1,TRBV6-5,NA,CASSSPARSRTEAFF,TGTGCCAGCAGCTCCCCCGCCAGGAGTCGTACTGAAGCTTTCTTT